This entry features one T cell receptor beta chain sequence. The repertoire was sequenced with immunoSEQ multiplex PCR; TCRdb's copy has only in-frame clones and lacks some. The sample contains 90,000 to 120,000 clones, roughly 92% of which appear only once. The data were taken from a study of T cell changes during pregnancy in multiple sclerosis. The CDR3 sequence is 14 residues long. V lost 9 bases, J lost 8 bases, and 7 bases stayed unmatched. Germline values: CDR1 LNHDA, CDR2 SQIVND (reference sequence). This clonotype was sampled from a female donor in good health, enrolled as a control in a pregnancy study. The chain has TRBV19 and TRBJ1-6, with 10 bases that match TRBD1. This specimen consisted of peripheral blood, obtained in the third trimester of pregnancy. For the CDR3, the DNA is TGTGCCAGCGAAATCGGACAGGGGGATTCACCCCTCCACTTT. This codes for CASEIGQGDSPLHF. The variable domain in full, with the rest retrieved from reference TRBV19 and TRBJ1-6, is DGGITQSPKYLFRKEGQNVTLSCEQNLNHDAMYWYRQDPGQGLRLIYYSQIVNDFQKGDIAEGYSVSREKKESFPLTVTSAQKNPTAFYLCASEIGQGDSPLHFGNGTRLTVT.